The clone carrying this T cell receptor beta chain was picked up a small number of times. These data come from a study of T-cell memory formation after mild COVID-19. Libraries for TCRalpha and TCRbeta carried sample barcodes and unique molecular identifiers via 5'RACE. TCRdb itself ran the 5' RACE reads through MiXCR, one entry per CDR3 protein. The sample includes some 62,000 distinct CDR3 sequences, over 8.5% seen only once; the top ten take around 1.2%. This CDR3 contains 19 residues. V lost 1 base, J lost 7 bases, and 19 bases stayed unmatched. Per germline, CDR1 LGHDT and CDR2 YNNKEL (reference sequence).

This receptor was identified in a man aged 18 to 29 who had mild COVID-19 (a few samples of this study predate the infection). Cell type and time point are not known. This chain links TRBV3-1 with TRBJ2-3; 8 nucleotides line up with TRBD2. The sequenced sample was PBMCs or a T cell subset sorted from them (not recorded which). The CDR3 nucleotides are TGTGCCAGCAGCCAAGGAGTAGCGGGGTCCCCCACCTCCCGCCATACGCAGTATTTT. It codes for CASSQGVAGSPTSRHTQYF.